This T cell receptor (beta chain) was profiled in a study of cytomegalovirus exposure and HLA in healthy donors. V lost 7 bases, J lost 1 base, and 15 bases stayed unmatched. Germline V CDR1 and CDR2: LGHNT, FRNRAP. CDR3 length: 17 residues. The primer mix had 60 Vbeta and 13 Jbeta primers. This table comes from immunoSEQ multiplex PCR, and its TCRdb copy is limited to in-frame clones, with some not included. Of approximately 240,000 clones in the sample, around 76% were seen once. Sequenced input: PBMCs. The source is a woman aged 40-49 years in good health and CMV-seropositive. J is TRBJ1-1 and V is TRBV12-5; 7 bases are shared with TRBD1. The DNA of the CDR3 is TGTGCTAGTGACACCCGGGAGGGGGCCATCGGGAACACTGAAGCTTTCTTT. The encoded protein is CASDTREGAIGNTEAFF.